The rows below give T cell receptor beta chains drawn from one sample of a study of blood T cell repertoires in COVID-19. Here immunoSEQ multiplex PCR was the method, and the copy in TCRdb shows in-frame clones only, minus some. The sample yields around 420,000 clones, around 90% seen once. What was sequenced was PBMCs or T cells enriched from blood (not recorded which). Every receptor here comes from a woman aged 40 to 50 with acute COVID-19. Each CDR3 is given with its conserved first and last residue. The D gene is left open where the match is weak. A clone size is listed for some rows: how often the clone was seen (once, few, many), or a class if it is expanded.

clone_size j_call v_call d_call cdr3_nt cdr3_aa
NA TRBJ1-5 TRBV20-1 NA TGCAGTGCTAGTATGGGTGGCGGAACTGGGCAGCCCCAGCATTTT CSASMGGGTGQPQHF
NA TRBJ1-1 TRBV5-8 NA TGTGCCAGCAGCTTGGGTCCCCGGGGCACTGAAGCTTTCTTT CASSLGPRGTEAFF
NA TRBJ2-7 TRBV11-2 TRBD1 TGTGCCAGCAGCTGGGGGACAGGGGAGACCTACGAGCAGTACTTC CASSWGTGETYEQYF
few TRBJ1-3 TRBV19 NA TGTGCCAGTAGTCTCGGTAACGGAAACACCATATATTTT CASSLGNGNTIYF
NA TRBJ2-7 TRBV7-2 TRBD1 TGTGCCAGCAGCTTAGACAGGGGGTATTCCTACGAGCAGTACTTC CASSLDRGYSYEQYF
NA TRBJ2-5 TRBV5-4 NA TGTGCCAGCAGCTTGGGGACAACAGAGACCCAGTACTTC CASSLGTTETQYF
NA TRBJ2-7 TRBV5-1 TRBD2 TGCGCCAGCAGCCCACCGGGGGGGCGAGGATCCTACGAGCAGTACTTC CASSPPGGRGSYEQYF
NA TRBJ1-4 TRBV7-2 TRBD1 TGTGCCAGCAGCCCCACCGGGACAGTATTTCAAAAACTGTTTTTT CASSPTGTVFQKLFF
NA TRBJ1-1 TRBV5-4 NA TGTGCCAGCAGCCCGGGAGGGGCGCGGAAGGACACTGAAGTTTTCTTT CASSPGGARKDTEVFF
NA TRBJ1-4 TRBV7-9 NA TGTGCCAGCAGCTCCGACAGGATTGGGGAAAAACTGTTTTTT CASSSDRIGEKLFF
NA TRBJ2-1 TRBV19 NA TGTGCCAGTAGTATGAGTCAGGGAGAGCAGTTCTTC CASSMSQGEQFF
NA TRBJ2-2 TRBV5-1 NA TGCGCCAGCAGCCCGGACGGTCGGGGCACCGGGGAGCTGTTTTTT CASSPDGRGTGELFF